These 4 T cell receptor beta chains came from one sample sequenced in a study of blood T cell repertoires in COVID-19 (dated by TCRdb to 2019 to 2021). The library was built by means of the immunoSEQ multiplex PCR assay. TCRdb took this table from immuneACCESS and kept in-frame rearrangements with V and J called. Such tables lack part of the clones; where checked against another copy, unresolved V genes explain under half of the gap, and the rest is unexplained. For this sample there are more than 150,000 clones; nearly 90% appear just once. Clones ranked in the top ten supply around 0.63% of the sample. The sample comprised peripheral blood. The receptors shown here come from a man aged 45 to 65 with acute or convalescent COVID-19.

The rearrangement links TRBV27 to TRBJ1-1, with a possible D match to TRBD1 (5 bases). The CDR3 length is 13 residues. The V gene's germline CDR1 is MNHEY and CDR2 SMNVEV (reference sequence). V was pared by 6 bases and J by 6 bases, with 14 bases between. CDR3 DNA sequence: TGTGCCAGCAGCCGACCGGGGGGTGCTGAAGCTTTCTTT. Translated: CASSRPGGAEAFF.

This chain links TRBV19 with TRBJ2-1, with 14 bases fitting TRBD2. CDR3 length: 18 amino acids. V lost 1 base, J lost 6 bases, and 8 bases stayed unmatched. Per germline, CDR1 LNHDA and CDR2 SQIVND (reference sequence). The CDR3 loop reads CASSIGGLAGVPLNEQFF. CDR3 nucleotide sequence: TGTGCCAGTAGTATAGGGGGACTAGCGGGAGTACCCCTCAATGAGCAGTTCTTC.

J is TRBJ2-2 and V is TRBV19; 7 bases agree with TRBD2. Germline trimming cut 5 bases from V and 7 bases from J; bases unmatched to any gene: 25. This CDR3 has 20 residues. In germline, CDR1 is LNHDA, CDR2 SQIVND (reference sequence). CDR3 nucleotides: TGTGCCAGTAGTGCGGCTGTAGGCCTAGCGGCAATCTTGTCGGTCGGGGAGCTGTTTTTT. Amino acids: CASSAAVGLAAILSVGELFF.

The table lists this clone with a count of one. This chain connects TRBV3-1 (or the pseudogene TRBV3-2) to TRBJ2-1, with 9 bases aligning to TRBD2. The CDR3 consists of 15 residues. From germline, CDR1 is LGHDT and CDR2 YNNKEL (reference sequence). Trimming removed 0 bases from V and 8 bases from J; junction bases left unmatched: 5. The CDR3, as DNA: TGTGCCAGCAGCCAAGATGGACTAGCGTTCCATGAGCAGTTCTTC. Translating gives CASSQDGLAFHEQFF.